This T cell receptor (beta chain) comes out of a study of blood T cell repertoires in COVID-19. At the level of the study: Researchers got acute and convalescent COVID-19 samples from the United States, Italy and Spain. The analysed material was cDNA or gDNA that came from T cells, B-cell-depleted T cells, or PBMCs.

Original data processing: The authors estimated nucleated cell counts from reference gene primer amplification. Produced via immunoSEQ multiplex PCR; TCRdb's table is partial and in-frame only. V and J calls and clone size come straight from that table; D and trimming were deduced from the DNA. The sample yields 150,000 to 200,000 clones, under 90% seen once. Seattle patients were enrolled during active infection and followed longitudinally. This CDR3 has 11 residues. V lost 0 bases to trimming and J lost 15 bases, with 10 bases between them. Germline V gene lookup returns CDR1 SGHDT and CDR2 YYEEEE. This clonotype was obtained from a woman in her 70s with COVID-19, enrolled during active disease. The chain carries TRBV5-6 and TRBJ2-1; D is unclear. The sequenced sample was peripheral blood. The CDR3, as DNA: TGTGCCAGCAGCTTGGGAGGATTCCTGTTCTTC. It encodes CASSLGGFLFF.